The clone carrying this TCR beta chain has just a few counts. The antigen remains unidentified. TCRdb redid the calling of the RT-PCR reads with MiXCR, one entry per CDR3 protein. The table records hundreds of thousands of distinct CDR3 sequences, 14% of them present only once. The data belong to a study of response to subunit inactivated influenza vaccine. Study-level results: Authors suggested few new T cells are recruited by each seasonal influenza vaccination.

Germline-derived CDR1 and CDR2 are SGHDN and FVKESK. V shed 0 bases and J shed 9 bases, with 12 bases lying between them. The CDR3 sequence is 14 residues long. The chain couples TRBV14 to TRBJ2-1, with a weak D call TRBD2 (7 bases). Sequences were derived from PBMCs from blood, sampled 14 to 15 days before vaccination. This TCR was sampled from a man in his forties or fifties who received an inactivated influenza vaccine. In nucleotides, the CDR3 is TGTGCCAGCAGCCAAGATTGGGGGGGCTCTGAGCAGTTCTTC. It encodes CASSQDWGGSEQFF.